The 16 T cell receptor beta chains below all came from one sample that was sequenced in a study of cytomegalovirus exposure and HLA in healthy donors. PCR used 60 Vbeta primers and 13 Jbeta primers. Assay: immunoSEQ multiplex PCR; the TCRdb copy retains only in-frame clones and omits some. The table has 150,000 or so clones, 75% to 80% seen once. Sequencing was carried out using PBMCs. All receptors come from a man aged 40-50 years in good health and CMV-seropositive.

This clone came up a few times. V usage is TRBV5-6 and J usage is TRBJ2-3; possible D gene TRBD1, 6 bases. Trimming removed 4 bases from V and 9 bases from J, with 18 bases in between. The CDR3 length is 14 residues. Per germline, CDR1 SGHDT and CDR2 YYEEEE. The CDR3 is CASSPRTVPVTQYF. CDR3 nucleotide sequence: TGTGCCAGCAGCCCGAGGACAGTCCCGGTGACGCAGTATTTT.

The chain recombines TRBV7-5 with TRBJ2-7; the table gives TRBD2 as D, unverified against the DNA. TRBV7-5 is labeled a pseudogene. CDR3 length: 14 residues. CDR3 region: CANVAGTSSYEQYF. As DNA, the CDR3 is TGTGCCAATGTAGCGGGGACTAGCAGTTACGAGCAGTACTTC.

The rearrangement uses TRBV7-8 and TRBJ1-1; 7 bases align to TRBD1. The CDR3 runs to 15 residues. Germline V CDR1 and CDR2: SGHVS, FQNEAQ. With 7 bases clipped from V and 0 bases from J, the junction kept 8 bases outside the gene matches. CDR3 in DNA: TGTGCCAGCAACTCTTGGGGACAGATGAACACTGAAGCTTTCTTT. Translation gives CASNSWGQMNTEAFF.

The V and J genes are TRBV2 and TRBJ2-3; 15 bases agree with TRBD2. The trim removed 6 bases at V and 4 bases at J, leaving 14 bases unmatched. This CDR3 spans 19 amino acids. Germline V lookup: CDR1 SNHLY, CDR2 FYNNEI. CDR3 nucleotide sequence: TGTGCCAGCAGCGCCTCATTCGGACTAGCGGGAGGGCTAGCAGATACGCAGTATTTT. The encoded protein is CASSASFGLAGGLADTQYF.

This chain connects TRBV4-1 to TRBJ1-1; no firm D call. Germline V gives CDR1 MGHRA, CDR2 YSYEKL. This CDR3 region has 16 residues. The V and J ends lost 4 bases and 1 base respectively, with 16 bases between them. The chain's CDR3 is CASSPPSFGRNTEAFF. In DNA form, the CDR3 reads TGCGCCAGCAGCCCTCCAAGTTTTGGTAGGAACACTGAAGCTTTCTTT.

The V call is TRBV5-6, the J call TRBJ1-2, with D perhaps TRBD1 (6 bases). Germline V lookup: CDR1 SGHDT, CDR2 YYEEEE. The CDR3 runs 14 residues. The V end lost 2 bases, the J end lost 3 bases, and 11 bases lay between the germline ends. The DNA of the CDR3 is TGTGCCAGCAGCTTTGACAGGAGCCACTATGGCTACACCTTC. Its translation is CASSFDRSHYGYTF.

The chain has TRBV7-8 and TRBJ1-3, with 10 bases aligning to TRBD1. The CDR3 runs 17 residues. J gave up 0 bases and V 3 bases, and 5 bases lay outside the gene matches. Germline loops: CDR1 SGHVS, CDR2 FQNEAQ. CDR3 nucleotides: TGTGCCAGCAGCTTGGAGGACAGGGGGAGCTCTGGAAACACCATATATTTT. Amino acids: CASSLEDRGSSGNTIYF. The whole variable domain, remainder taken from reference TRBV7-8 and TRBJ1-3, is GAGVSQSPRYKVAKRGQDVALRCDPISGHVSLFWYQQALGQGPEFLTYFQNEAQLDKSGLPSDRFFAERPEGSVSTLKIQRTQQEDSAVYLCASSLEDRGSSGNTIYFGEGSWLTVV.

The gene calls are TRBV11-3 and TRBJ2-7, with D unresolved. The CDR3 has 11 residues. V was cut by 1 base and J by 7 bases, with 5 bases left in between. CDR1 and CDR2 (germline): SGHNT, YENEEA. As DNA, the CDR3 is TGTGCCAGCAGCTTAGCTTTGGAGCAGTACTTC. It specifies CASSLALEQYF.

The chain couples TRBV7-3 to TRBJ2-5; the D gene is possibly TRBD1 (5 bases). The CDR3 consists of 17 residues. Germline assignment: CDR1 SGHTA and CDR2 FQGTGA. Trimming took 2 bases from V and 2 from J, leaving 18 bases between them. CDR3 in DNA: TGTGCCAGCAGCTTAGGGTCGGCAGGGCGGAATCAAGAGACCCAGTACTTC. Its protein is CASSLGSAGRNQETQYF.

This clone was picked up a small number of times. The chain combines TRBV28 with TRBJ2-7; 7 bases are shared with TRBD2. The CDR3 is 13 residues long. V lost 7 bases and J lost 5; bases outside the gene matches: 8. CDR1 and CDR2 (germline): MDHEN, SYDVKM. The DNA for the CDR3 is TGTGCCAGCATCGGCGGGGGTCTGAACGAGCAGTACTTC. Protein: CASIGGGLNEQYF.

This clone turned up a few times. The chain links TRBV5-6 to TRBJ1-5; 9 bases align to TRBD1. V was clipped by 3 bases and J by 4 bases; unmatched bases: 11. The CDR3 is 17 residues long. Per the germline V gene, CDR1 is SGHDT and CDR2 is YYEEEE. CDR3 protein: CASSSYRDREGNQPQHF. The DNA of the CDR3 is TGTGCCAGCAGCTCATACCGGGACAGGGAAGGGAATCAGCCCCAGCATTTT.

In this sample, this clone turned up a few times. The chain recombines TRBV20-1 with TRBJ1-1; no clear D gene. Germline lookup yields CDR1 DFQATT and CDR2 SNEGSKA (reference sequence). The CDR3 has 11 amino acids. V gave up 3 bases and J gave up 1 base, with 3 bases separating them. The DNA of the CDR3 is TGCAGTGCTAGTAAGAACACTGAAGCTTTCTTT. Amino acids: CSASKNTEAFF.

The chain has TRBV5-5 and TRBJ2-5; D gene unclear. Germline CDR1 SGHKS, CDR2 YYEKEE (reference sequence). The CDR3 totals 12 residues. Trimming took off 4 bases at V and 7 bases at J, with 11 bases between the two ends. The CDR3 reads CASSPAVRTQYF. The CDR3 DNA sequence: TGTGCCAGCAGCCCTGCCGTGAGGACCCAGTACTTC.

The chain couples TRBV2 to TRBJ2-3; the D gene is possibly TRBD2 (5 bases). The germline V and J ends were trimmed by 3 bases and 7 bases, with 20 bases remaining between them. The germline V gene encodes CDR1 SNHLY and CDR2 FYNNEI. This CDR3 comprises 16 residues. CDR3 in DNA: TGTGCCAGCAGTGAGTACGGTCCGTCTCTCGGGAATACGCAGTATTTT. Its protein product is CASSEYGPSLGNTQYF.

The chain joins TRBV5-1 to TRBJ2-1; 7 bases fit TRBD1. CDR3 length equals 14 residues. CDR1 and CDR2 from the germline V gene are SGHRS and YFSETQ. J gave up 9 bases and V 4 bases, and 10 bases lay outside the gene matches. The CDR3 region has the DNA TGCGCCAGCAGCCTAACAGGGGCCGAGGGTGAGCAGTTCTTC. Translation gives CASSLTGAEGEQFF.

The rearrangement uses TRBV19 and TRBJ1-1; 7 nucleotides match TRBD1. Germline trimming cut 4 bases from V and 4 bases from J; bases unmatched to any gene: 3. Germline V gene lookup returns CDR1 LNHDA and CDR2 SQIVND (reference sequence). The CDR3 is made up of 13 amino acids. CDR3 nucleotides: TGTGCCAGTAGTACAACAGGGGCCACTGAAGCTTTCTTT. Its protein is CASSTTGATEAFF.